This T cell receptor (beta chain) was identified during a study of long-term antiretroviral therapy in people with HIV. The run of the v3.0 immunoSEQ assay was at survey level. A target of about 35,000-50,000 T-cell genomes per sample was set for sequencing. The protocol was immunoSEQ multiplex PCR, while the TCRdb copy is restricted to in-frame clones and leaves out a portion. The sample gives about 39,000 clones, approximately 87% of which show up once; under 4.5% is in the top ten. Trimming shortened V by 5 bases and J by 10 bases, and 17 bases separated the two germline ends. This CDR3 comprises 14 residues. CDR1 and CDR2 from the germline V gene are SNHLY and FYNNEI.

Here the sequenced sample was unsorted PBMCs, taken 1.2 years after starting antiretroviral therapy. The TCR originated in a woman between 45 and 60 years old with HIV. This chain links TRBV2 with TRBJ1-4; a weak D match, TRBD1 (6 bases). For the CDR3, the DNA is TGTGCCAGCAGTTGGGGGGGCAGCAAGGTAAAACTGTTTTTT. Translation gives CASSWGGSKVKLFF.